This TCR beta chain was sequenced for a study of blood T cell repertoires in COVID-19. Seattle-derived patients entered the study during active infection and were followed longitudinally. Authors' methods: Reference gene primer amplification yielded estimated nucleated cell counts. Profiling relied on immunoSEQ multiplex PCR, and the TCRdb table lists in-frame clones only, not all of them. V and J calls and clone size come straight from that table; D and trimming were deduced from the DNA. The sample has 90,000 or so clones, 87% seen once; the top ten hold around 16%. CDR1 and CDR2 (germline): KGHDR, SFDVKD. CDR3 length equals 14 residues. V lost 12 bases, J lost 1 base, and 17 bases lay in between.

This receptor was identified in an older woman with COVID-19, enrolled during active disease. The chain recombines TRBV24-1 with TRBJ1-2, with no clear D. Source material: peripheral blood. The CDR3 DNA reads as TGTGCCGCCCCGGGTGCATACGATAACTATGGCTACACCTTC. As protein: CAAPGAYDNYGYTF.